These 9 T cell receptor beta chains share one sample of origin, sequenced in a study of shared clonotypes between healthy human individuals. The method was immunoSEQ multiplex PCR; TCRdb's version includes in-frame clones alone and lacks a portion of them. The sample shows roughly 2 million clones, nearly 97% of them seen only once. The sequencing input was naive CD4+ T cells sorted from blood. Subset reported: CD45RA+ positively selected. Receptors originate from a man aged 18-30 years in good health.

The chain is built from TRBV11-2 and TRBJ1-3, with 7 bases lining up with TRBD1. CDR3 length: 17 residues. V lost 5 bases to trimming and J lost 2 bases; unmatched junction nucleotides: 12. Germline CDR1 is SGHAT and CDR2 is FQNNGV. The CDR3, as DNA: TGTGCCAGCAGCCCAATAAGGCAGACAGGGCCTGGAAACACCATATATTTT. Encoded protein: CASSPIRQTGPGNTIYF. The variable domain in full, completed from reference TRBV11-2 and TRBJ1-3, reads EAGVAQSPRYKIIEKRQSVAFWCNPISGHATLYWYQQILGQGPKLLIQFQNNGVVDDSQLPKDRFSAERLKGVDSTLKIQPAKLEDSAVYLCASSPIRQTGPGNTIYFGEGSWLTVV.

V usage is TRBV11-2 and J usage is TRBJ2-7; D remains ambiguous. Germline values: CDR1 SGHAT, CDR2 FQNNGV. V was shortened by 7 bases and J by 4 bases, with 8 bases between the two germline ends. The CDR3 is 11 residues long. CDR3 in amino acids: CASTAVYEQYF. In DNA form, the CDR3 reads TGTGCCAGCACCGCCGTTTACGAGCAGTACTTC.

This rearrangement joins TRBV11-2 to TRBJ2-7, with 7 bases aligning to TRBD1. There are 15 residues in the CDR3. The germline V gene encodes CDR1 SGHAT and CDR2 FQNNGV. Trimming at V came to 5 bases and at J to 2 bases, leaving 9 bases not matched to a gene. This CDR3 is CASSLGGAPAYEQYF. CDR3 bases: TGTGCCAGCAGCCTAGGGGGCGCACCAGCCTACGAGCAGTACTTC.

As DNA, the CDR3 is TGTGCCAGCAGTGAGGACAGGGCGAGGGCCCCCAATCAGCCCCAGCATTTT. Protein sequence: CASSEDRARAPNQPQHF. The chain combines TRBV28 with TRBJ1-5; 8 bases align to TRBD1. V lost 5 bases to trimming and J lost 3 bases; unmatched junction nucleotides: 12. CDR3 length: 17 amino acids. Per the germline V gene, CDR1 is MDHEN and CDR2 is SYDVKM.

The V call is TRBV30, the J call TRBJ2-7; either TRBD1 or TRBD2 may fit D (5 bases each). The CDR3 sequence is 11 residues long. Looked up from germline, CDR1 is GTSNPN and CDR2 is SVGIG (reference sequence). CDR3 in DNA: TGTGTAGCAGGGAGCTCCTACGAGCAGTACTTC. It is translated as CVAGSSYEQYF.

The CDR3 is CASSLYGTSIGYGYTF. CDR3 DNA sequence: TGTGCCAGCAGCTTATACGGGACATCTATCGGCTATGGCTACACCTTC. The rearrangement uses TRBV11-3 and TRBJ1-2; weak D call: TRBD1 (6 bases). The length of the CDR3 is 16 residues. Germline lookup yields CDR1 SGHNT and CDR2 YENEEA. V lost 2 bases, J lost 4 bases, and 17 bases lay in between.

The J gene is TRBJ2-7, the V gene TRBV7-2; 12 bases agree with TRBD2. With V trimmed by 8 bases and J by 4 bases, 6 bases remained unmatched. Germline loops: CDR1 SGHTA, CDR2 FQGNSA. The CDR3 consists of 14 residues. CDR3 coding DNA: TGTGCCAGCCAACGACTAGCGGGGGTTTACGAGCAGTACTTC. Translating gives CASQRLAGVYEQYF.

The chain is built from TRBV6-1 and TRBJ2-1, with 11 bases aligning to TRBD2. Germline-derived CDR1 and CDR2 are MNHNS and SASEGT. V was clipped by 1 base and J by 4 bases; unmatched bases: 6. The CDR3 sequence is 17 residues long. The CDR3: CASSEGLAGGPYNEQFF. The CDR3 DNA reads as TGTGCCAGCAGTGAAGGTCTAGCGGGGGGCCCTTACAATGAGCAGTTCTTC.

This chain connects TRBV5-1 to TRBJ2-7; 12 bases align to TRBD2. V gave up 0 bases and J gave up 6 bases; unmatched junction bases: 7. The CDR3 loop spans 16 amino acids. CDR1 is SGHRS, CDR2 YFSETQ, per germline. In nucleotides, the CDR3 is TGCGCCAGCAGCTTGGGACTAGCGGGAGAAGGAGCCGAGCAGTACTTC. Translating gives CASSLGLAGEGAEQYF.